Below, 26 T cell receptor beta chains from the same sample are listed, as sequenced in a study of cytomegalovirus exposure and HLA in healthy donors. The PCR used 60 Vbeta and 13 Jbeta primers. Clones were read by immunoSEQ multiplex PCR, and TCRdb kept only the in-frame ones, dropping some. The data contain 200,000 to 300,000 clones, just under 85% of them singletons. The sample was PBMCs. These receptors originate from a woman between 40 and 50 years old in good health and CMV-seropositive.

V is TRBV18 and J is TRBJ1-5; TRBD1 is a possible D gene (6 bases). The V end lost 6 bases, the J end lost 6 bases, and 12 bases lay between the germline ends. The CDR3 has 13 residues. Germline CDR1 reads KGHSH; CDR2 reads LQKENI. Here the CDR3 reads CASSSTGLQPQHF. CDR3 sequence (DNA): TGTGCCAGCTCCAGTACAGGGCTTCAGCCCCAGCATTTT.

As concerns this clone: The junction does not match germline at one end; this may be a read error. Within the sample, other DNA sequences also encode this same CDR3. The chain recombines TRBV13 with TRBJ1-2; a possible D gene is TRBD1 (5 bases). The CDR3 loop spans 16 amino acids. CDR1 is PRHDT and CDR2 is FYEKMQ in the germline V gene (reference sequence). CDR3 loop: CASRTLGGVREHGYTF. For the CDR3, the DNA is TGTGCCAGCAGGACTCTGGGGGGGGTTAGGGAGCATGGTTACACCTTC.

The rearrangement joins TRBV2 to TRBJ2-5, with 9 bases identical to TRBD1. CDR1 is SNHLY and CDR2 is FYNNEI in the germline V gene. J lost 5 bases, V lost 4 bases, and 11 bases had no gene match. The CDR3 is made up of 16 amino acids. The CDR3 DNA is TGTGCCAGCAGTGCCCCCGGGACAGGGAGGGCGGAGACCCAGTACTTC. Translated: CASSAPGTGRAETQYF.

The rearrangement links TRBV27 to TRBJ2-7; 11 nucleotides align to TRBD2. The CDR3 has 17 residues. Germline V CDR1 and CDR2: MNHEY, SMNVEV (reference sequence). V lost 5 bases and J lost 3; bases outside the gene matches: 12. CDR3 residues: CASSHLLAGAPSYEQYF. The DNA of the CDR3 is TGTGCCAGCAGTCACCTACTAGCGGGAGCCCCGAGCTACGAGCAGTACTTC.

CDR3 protein: CASSGSGGSYEQYF. The CDR3 DNA follows: TGTGCCAGCAGCGGTAGCGGGGGGTCCTACGAGCAGTACTTC. V is TRBV9 and J is TRBJ2-7; 10 nucleotides align to TRBD2. V shed 3 bases, J shed 1 base, and the junction held 1 base outside the gene matches. The germline V gene has CDR1 SGDLS and CDR2 YYNGEE. The CDR3 is 14 residues long.

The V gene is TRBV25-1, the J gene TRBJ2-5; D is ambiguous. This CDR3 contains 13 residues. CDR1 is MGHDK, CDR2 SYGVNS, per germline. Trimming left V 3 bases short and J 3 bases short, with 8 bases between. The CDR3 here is CASSDTVEETQYF. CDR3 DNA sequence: TGTGCCAGCAGTGATACGGTGGAAGAGACCCAGTACTTC.

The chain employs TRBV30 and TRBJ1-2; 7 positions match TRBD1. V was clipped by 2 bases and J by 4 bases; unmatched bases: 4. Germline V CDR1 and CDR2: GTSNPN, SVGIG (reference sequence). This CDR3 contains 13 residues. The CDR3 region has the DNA TGTGCCTGGAGTCAAGGGGGCCCCTATGGCTACACCTTC. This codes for CAWSQGGPYGYTF.

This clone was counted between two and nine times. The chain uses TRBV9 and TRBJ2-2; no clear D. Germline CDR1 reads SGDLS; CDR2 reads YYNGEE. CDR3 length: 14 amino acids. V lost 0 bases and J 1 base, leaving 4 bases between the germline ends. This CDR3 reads CASSVAGNTGELFF. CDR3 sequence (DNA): TGTGCCAGCAGCGTAGCGGGGAACACCGGGGAGCTGTTTTTT.

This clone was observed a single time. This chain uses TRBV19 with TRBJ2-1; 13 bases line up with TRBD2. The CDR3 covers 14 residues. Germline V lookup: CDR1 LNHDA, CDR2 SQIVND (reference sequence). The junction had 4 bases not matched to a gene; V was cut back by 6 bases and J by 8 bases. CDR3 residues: CASSKLAGGYEQFF. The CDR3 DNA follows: TGTGCCAGTAGCAAACTAGCGGGAGGGTATGAGCAGTTCTTC.

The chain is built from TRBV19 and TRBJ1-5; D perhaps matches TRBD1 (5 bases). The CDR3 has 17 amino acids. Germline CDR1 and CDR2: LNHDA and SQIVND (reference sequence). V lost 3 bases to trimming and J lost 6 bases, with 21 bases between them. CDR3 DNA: TGTGCCAGTAGTATCGGAAAAGGCAGGGTAGGGTCTCAGCCCCAGCATTTT. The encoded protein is CASSIGKGRVGSQPQHF.

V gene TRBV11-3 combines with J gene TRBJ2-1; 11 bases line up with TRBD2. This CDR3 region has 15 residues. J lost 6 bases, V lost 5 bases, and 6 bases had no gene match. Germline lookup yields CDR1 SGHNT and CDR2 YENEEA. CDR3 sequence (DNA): TGTGCCAGCAGCACACCGGGACTAGCGGTCAATGAGCAGTTCTTC. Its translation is CASSTPGLAVNEQFF.

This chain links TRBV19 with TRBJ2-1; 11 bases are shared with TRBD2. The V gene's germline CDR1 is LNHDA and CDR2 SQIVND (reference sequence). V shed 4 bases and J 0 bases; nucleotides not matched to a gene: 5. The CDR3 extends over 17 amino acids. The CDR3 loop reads CASSRGLAESSYNEQFF. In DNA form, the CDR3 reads TGTGCCAGTAGTAGGGGACTAGCGGAAAGCTCCTACAATGAGCAGTTCTTC.

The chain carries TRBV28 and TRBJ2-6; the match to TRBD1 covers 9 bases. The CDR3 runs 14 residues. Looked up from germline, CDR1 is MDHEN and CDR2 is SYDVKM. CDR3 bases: TGTGCTCGGACAGGGGCTACTGGGGCCAACGTCCTGACTTTC. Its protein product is CARTGATGANVLTF.

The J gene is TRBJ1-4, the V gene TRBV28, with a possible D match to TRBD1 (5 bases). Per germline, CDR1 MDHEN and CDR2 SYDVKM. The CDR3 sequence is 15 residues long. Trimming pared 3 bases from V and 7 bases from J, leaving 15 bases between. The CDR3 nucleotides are TGTGCCAGCAGTTTGCAAGGGGTAATGGGTGAAAAACTGTTTTTT. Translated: CASSLQGVMGEKLFF. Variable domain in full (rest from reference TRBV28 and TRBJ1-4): DVKVTQSSRYLVKRTGEKVFLECVQDMDHENMFWYRQDPGLGLRLIYFSYDVKMKEKGDIPEGYSVSREKKERFSLILESASTNQTSMYLCASSLQGVMGEKLFFGSGTQLSVL.

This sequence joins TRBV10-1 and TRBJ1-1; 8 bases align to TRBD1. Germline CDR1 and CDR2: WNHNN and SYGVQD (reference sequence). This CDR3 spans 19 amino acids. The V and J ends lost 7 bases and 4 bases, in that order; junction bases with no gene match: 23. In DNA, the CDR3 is TGCGCCAGCATATCCCTCGTATTAAACTCGACAGGGGAGGGCACTGAAGCTTTCTTT. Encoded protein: CASISLVLNSTGEGTEAFF.

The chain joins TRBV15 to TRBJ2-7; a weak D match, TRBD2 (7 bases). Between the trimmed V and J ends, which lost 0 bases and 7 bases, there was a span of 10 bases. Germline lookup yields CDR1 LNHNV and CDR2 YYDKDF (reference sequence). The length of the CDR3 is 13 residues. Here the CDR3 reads CATSRDKGGEQYF. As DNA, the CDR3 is TGTGCCACCAGCAGAGATAAGGGGGGGGAGCAGTACTTC.

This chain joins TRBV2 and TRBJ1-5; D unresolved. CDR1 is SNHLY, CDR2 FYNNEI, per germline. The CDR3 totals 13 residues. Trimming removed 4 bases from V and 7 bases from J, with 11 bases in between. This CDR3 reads CASSGRRDQPQHF. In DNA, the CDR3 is TGTGCCAGCAGTGGCAGGCGAGACCAGCCCCAGCATTTT. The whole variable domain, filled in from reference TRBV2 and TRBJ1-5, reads EPEVTQTPSHQVTQMGQEVILRCVPISNHLYFYWYRQILGQKVEFLVSFYNNEISEKSEIFDDQFSVERPDGSNFTLKIRSTKLEDSAMYFCASSGRRDQPQHFGDGTRLSIL.

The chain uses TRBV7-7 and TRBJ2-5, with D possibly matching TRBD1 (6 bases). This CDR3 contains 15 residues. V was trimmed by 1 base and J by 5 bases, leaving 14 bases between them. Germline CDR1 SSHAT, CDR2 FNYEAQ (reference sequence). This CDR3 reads CASSLEAGVGETQYF. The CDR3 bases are TGTGCCAGCAGCTTAGAGGCAGGGGTGGGGGAGACCCAGTACTTC.

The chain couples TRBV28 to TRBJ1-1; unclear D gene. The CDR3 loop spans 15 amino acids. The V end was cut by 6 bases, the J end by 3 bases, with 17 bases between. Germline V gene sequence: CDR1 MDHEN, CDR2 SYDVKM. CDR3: CASSGLRVQDTEAFF. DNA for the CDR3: TGTGCCAGCAGCGGATTACGGGTGCAAGACACTGAAGCTTTCTTT. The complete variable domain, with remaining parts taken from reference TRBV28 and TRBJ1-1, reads DVKVTQSSRYLVKRTGEKVFLECVQDMDHENMFWYRQDPGLGLRLIYFSYDVKMKEKGDIPEGYSVSREKKERFSLILESASTNQTSMYLCASSGLRVQDTEAFFGQGTRLTVV.

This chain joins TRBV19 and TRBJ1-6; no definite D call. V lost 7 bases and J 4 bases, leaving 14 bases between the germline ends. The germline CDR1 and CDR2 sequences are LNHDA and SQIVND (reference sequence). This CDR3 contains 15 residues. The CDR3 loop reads CASIPTHGYNSPLHF. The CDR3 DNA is TGTGCCAGTATACCGACCCACGGGTATAATTCACCCCTCCACTTT.

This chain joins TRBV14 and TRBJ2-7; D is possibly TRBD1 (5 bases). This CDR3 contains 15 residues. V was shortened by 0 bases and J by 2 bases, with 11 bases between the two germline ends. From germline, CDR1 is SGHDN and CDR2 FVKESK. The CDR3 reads CASSQDQGSAYEQYF. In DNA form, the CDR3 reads TGTGCCAGCAGCCAAGATCAGGGCAGTGCCTACGAGCAGTACTTC.

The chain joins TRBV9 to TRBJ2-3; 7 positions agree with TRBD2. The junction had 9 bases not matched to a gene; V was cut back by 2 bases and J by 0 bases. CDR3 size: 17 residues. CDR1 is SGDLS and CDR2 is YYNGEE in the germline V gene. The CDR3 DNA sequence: TGTGCCAGCAGCGTGGAGGGAGGGCCTTACAGCACAGATACGCAGTATTTT. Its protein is CASSVEGGPYSTDTQYF.

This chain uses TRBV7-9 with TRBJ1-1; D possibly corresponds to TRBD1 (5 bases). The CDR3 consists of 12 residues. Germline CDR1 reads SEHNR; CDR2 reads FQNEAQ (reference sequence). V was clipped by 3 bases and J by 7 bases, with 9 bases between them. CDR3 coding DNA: TGTGCCAGCAGCTTTTCCGGGGGTGAAGCTTTCTTT. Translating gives CASSFSGGEAFF. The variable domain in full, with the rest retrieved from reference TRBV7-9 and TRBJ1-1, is DTGVSQNPRHKITKRGQNVTFRCDPISEHNRLYWYRQTLGQGPEFLTYFQNEAQLEKSRLLSDRFSAERPKGSFSTLEIQRTEQGDSAMYLCASSFSGGEAFFGQGTRLTVV.

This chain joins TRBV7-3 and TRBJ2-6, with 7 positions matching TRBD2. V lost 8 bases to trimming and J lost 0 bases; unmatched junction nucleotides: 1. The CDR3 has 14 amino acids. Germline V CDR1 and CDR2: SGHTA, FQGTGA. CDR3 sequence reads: CASGRDSGANVLTF. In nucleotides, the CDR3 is TGTGCCAGCGGGAGGGACTCTGGGGCCAACGTCCTGACTTTC.

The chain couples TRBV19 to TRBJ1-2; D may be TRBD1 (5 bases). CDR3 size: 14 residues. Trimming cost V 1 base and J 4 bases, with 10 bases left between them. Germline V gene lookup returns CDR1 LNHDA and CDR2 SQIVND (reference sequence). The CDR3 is CASSIVGGPYGYTF. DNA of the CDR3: TGTGCCAGTAGTATAGTCGGGGGTCCCTATGGCTACACCTTC.

The CDR3 spells CASSGPGGLAGNEQFF. CDR3 nucleotide sequence: TGTGCCAGCAGCGGCCCAGGGGGACTAGCAGGCAATGAGCAGTTCTTC. The chain carries TRBV9 and TRBJ2-1; 9 bases match TRBD2. V was pared by 3 bases and J by 6 bases, with 10 bases of the junction left unmatched. There are 16 residues in the CDR3. The germline V gene has CDR1 SGDLS and CDR2 YYNGEE.